The 29 T cell receptor beta chains listed next were all sequenced from one sample in a study of T-cell memory formation after mild COVID-19. TCRdb passed the 5' RACE reads through MiXCR, listing each CDR3 protein once. The repertoire holds roughly 190,000 distinct CDR3 sequences, with approximately 20% as singletons. Sequencing input: PBMCs or a T cell subset sorted from them (not recorded which). These receptor sequences come from an adult woman who had mild COVID-19 (a few samples of this study predate the infection). Cell type and time point are not known.

This clonotype was picked up a small number of times. V is TRBV10-2 and J is TRBJ1-2; maybe TRBD1 (6 bases). The CDR3 length is 13 residues. Trimming left V 5 bases short and J 4 bases short, with 11 bases between. CDR1 is WSHSY and CDR2 is SAAADI in the germline V gene. CDR3 DNA: TGCGCCAGCAGTTGGGGGCCGAGCTATGGCTACACCTTC. Amino acid sequence: CASSWGPSYGYTF.

The table lists this clonotype with a few counts. The chain recombines TRBV30 with TRBJ2-7, with D perhaps TRBD1 (6 bases). Germline V gives CDR1 GTSNPN, CDR2 SVGIG (reference sequence). The CDR3 consists of 14 residues. The V gene lost 7 bases and the J gene lost 3 bases, with 19 bases spanning the gap. Written as DNA, the CDR3 is TGTGCCTCCTTCCGACAGGCCGCCGACTACGAGCAGTACTTC. Encoded protein: CASFRQAADYEQYF.

This clonotype is categorized as medium-sized. The chain recombines TRBV12-3 or TRBV12-4 with TRBJ2-3, with a possible D match to TRBD2 (5 bases). The CDR3 totals 15 residues. V lost 3 bases, J lost 7 bases, and 17 bases lay in between. Written as DNA, the CDR3 is TGTGCCAGCAGTTTCCCCGTCCCGGAGGCAAATACGCAGTATTTT. It codes for CASSFPVPEANTQYF.

The chain recombines TRBV6-2 or TRBV6-3 with TRBJ2-5; D is ambiguous. Germline V gene data show CDR1 as MNHEY and CDR2 as SVGEGT. This CDR3 comprises 13 residues. V was cut by 0 bases and J by 7 bases, with 9 bases left in between. CDR3 DNA sequence: TGTGCCAGCAGTTACTCGGTTTTAAGGACCCAGTACTTC. The encoded protein is CASSYSVLRTQYF.

This rearrangement joins TRBV7-8 to TRBJ2-3, with D possibly being TRBD2 (6 bases). Trimming took off 7 bases at V and 10 bases at J, with 27 bases between the two ends. CDR1 and CDR2 (germline): SGHVS, FQNEAQ. This CDR3 has 16 residues. The chain's CDR3 is CASTGLSGNLGLAQYF. The CDR3 region has the DNA TGTGCCAGCACCGGACTTAGCGGAAACCTCGGGCTAGCGCAGTATTTT. Drawing the rest from reference TRBV7-8 and TRBJ2-3, the complete variable domain is GAGVSQSPRYKVAKRGQDVALRCDPISGHVSLFWYQQALGQGPEFLTYFQNEAQLDKSGLPSDRFFAERPEGSVSTLKIQRTQQEDSAVYLCASTGLSGNLGLAQYFGPGTRLTVL.

This clonotype was found many times. This chain uses TRBV5-1 with TRBJ2-3; no clear D. The germline V and J ends were trimmed by 2 bases and 0 bases, with 10 bases remaining between them. The CDR3 has 15 amino acids. Germline CDR1 is SGHRS and CDR2 is YFSETQ. CDR3 region: CASSFIQRSTDTQYF. CDR3 DNA: TGCGCCAGCAGCTTCATCCAGAGAAGCACAGATACGCAGTATTTT.

A few counts support this clonotype. V gene TRBV29-1 combines with J gene TRBJ2-3, with D hard to call. The germline V gene has CDR1 SQVTM and CDR2 ANQGSEA. The CDR3 sequence is 15 residues long. V was cut by 2 bases and J by 0 bases, with 12 bases left in between. The CDR3 protein is CSVESSRFSTDTQYF. For the CDR3, the DNA is TGCAGCGTTGAATCATCGCGTTTTAGCACAGATACGCAGTATTTT.

The chain carries TRBV5-5 and TRBJ2-5; D gene ambiguous. The CDR3 extends over 14 amino acids. Trimming shortened V by 4 bases and J by 1 base, and 11 bases separated the two germline ends. CDR1 is SGHKS, CDR2 YYEKEE, per germline (reference sequence). The CDR3 region has the DNA TGTGCCAGCAGCAAAGGCGGTCTCCAAGAGACCCAGTACTTC. Translated, it gives CASSKGGLQETQYF.

This chain connects TRBV19 to TRBJ2-2; 7 bases are a match to TRBD1. With V trimmed by 5 bases and J by 2 bases, 5 bases remained unmatched. The length of the CDR3 is 15 residues. Germline lookup yields CDR1 LNHDA and CDR2 SQIVND (reference sequence). The CDR3 region has the DNA TGTGCCAGTAGTTGGGGGACAGCAAACACCGGGGAGCTGTTTTTT. The encoded protein is CASSWGTANTGELFF.

This clonotype was observed a handful of times. The V call is TRBV5-5, the J call TRBJ1-5, with D tentatively TRBD1 (6 bases). From germline, CDR1 is SGHKS and CDR2 YYEKEE (reference sequence). The CDR3 covers 15 residues. The ends were cut back, 0 bases at V and 7 bases at J, with 14 bases in the middle. The CDR3 is CASSLGAQGTQPQHF. The CDR3 DNA is TGTGCCAGCAGCTTGGGAGCCCAGGGGACACAGCCCCAGCATTTT.

This chain joins TRBV19 and TRBJ2-3; perhaps TRBD1 as D (5 bases). The ends were cut back, 7 bases at V and 7 bases at J, with 21 bases in the middle. Looked up from germline, CDR1 is LNHDA and CDR2 is SQIVND (reference sequence). The CDR3 covers 15 residues. The CDR3 loop is CASKGENRGTNTQYF. CDR3 sequence (DNA): TGTGCCAGTAAAGGAGAGAATAGGGGCACGAATACGCAGTATTTT.

The CDR3 nucleotides are TGCAGTGCTAACAGGATGAACACTGAAGCTTTCTTT. Protein sequence: CSANRMNTEAFF. V and J are TRBV20-1 and TRBJ1-1, with TRBD1 as a possible D gene (5 bases). V lost 4 bases and J lost 0, with 6 bases in between. The CDR3 spans 12 residues. CDR1 is DFQATT and CDR2 is SNEGSKA in the germline V gene (reference sequence).

The genes are TRBV20-1 and TRBJ2-1; 12 bases align to TRBD2. V lost 6 bases and J lost 3; bases outside the gene matches: 12. Germline CDR1 is DFQATT and CDR2 is SNEGSKA (reference sequence). The CDR3 is made up of 17 amino acids. The CDR3 nucleotides are TGCAGTGCGCTGACTAGCGGGAGTTCTCCAAACTACAATGAGCAGTTCTTC. Amino acid sequence: CSALTSGSSPNYNEQFF.

V and J are TRBV12-3 or TRBV12-4 and TRBJ1-3; the match to TRBD1 covers 7 bases. Losses at the gene ends were 5 bases for V and 0 bases for J; bases not matched to a gene: 7. The CDR3 loop spans 16 amino acids. CDR3: CASSPRQGLSGNTIYF. CDR3 nucleotide sequence: TGTGCCAGCAGTCCTAGACAGGGTCTCTCTGGAAACACCATATATTTT.

This chain joins TRBV15 and TRBJ1-2, with 9 bases fitting TRBD1. In germline, CDR1 is LNHNV, CDR2 YYDKDF (reference sequence). The CDR3 sequence is 14 residues long. J gave up 6 bases and V 1 base, and 3 bases lay outside the gene matches. DNA for the CDR3: TGTGCCACCAGCAGAGGGGACAGGGCTCATGGCTACACCTTC. As protein: CATSRGDRAHGYTF.

This clonotype came up a few times. This chain joins TRBV5-1 and TRBJ2-3; possible D gene TRBD1, 5 bases. Germline-derived CDR1 and CDR2 are SGHRS and YFSETQ. This CDR3 contains 15 residues. The V end lost 0 bases, the J end lost 0 bases, and 8 bases lay between the germline ends. CDR3 coding DNA: TGCGCCAGCAGCTTGGAAAGGGGCAGCACAGATACGCAGTATTTT. This codes for CASSLERGSTDTQYF.

The V gene is TRBV20-1, the J gene TRBJ2-7; D unclear. The CDR3 runs 15 residues. Trimming took off 4 bases at V and 1 base at J, with 17 bases between the two ends. Germline V gene data show CDR1 as DFQATT and CDR2 as SNEGSKA (reference sequence). CDR3 loop: CSATGGPRNSYEQYF. Written as DNA, the CDR3 is TGCAGTGCTACGGGTGGCCCACGGAATTCCTACGAGCAGTACTTC.

This clonotype has just a few counts. The chain joins TRBV12-3 or TRBV12-4 to TRBJ2-5; 14 nucleotides match TRBD2. The CDR3 is 15 residues long. V dropped 4 bases and J dropped 2; count of bases not matched to a gene: 0. The CDR3 protein is CASSWTSGRQETQYF. The CDR3, as DNA: TGTGCCAGCAGTTGGACTAGCGGGAGGCAAGAGACCCAGTACTTC.

This clonotype was seen once. The V gene is TRBV7-3, the J gene TRBJ2-7; 11 bases agree with TRBD2. CDR1 and CDR2 from the germline V gene are SGHTA and FQGTGA. The CDR3 has 16 amino acids. After removal of 1 base from V and 4 bases from J, the junction contained 6 bases not matched to a gene. This CDR3 is CASSLMGLAAGYEQYF. DNA for the CDR3: TGTGCCAGCAGCTTAATGGGACTAGCGGCGGGGTACGAGCAGTACTTC.

This clonotype occurred a few times. V is TRBV6-6 and J is TRBJ2-2; D uncertain. With 10 bases removed from V and 1 base from J, the gap between germline ends came to 16 bases. Looked up from germline, CDR1 is MNHNY and CDR2 is SVGAGI (reference sequence). The CDR3 consists of 15 residues. This chain's CDR3 is CATHNRTVNTGELFF. CDR3 sequence (DNA): TGTGCCACCCATAACCGGACGGTGAACACCGGGGAGCTGTTTTTT.

The gene calls are TRBV7-9 and TRBJ1-2; D uncertain. Trimming removed 0 bases from V and 4 bases from J, with 6 bases in between. The CDR3 has 13 amino acids. CDR1 and CDR2 from the germline V gene are SEHNR and FQNEAQ (reference sequence). Here the CDR3 DNA reads TGTGCCAGCAGCTTAGCTCCCCCCTATGGCTACACCTTC. Protein product: CASSLAPPYGYTF.

This clonotype occurred many times. The chain couples TRBV7-8 to TRBJ2-1; D unresolved. Trimming removed 1 base from V and 10 bases from J, with 5 bases in between. In germline, CDR1 is SGHVS, CDR2 FQNEAQ. This CDR3 has 11 amino acids. The CDR3 protein is CASSLGQEQFF. In DNA form, the CDR3 reads TGTGCCAGCAGCTTAGGCCAGGAGCAGTTCTTC.

The chain employs TRBV3-1 and TRBJ2-7; TRBD1 is a possible D gene (5 bases). Trimming stripped 1 base from V and 3 bases from J, with 13 bases between. The CDR3 is 15 residues long. Germline V CDR1 and CDR2: LGHDT, YNNKEL (reference sequence). The CDR3 bases are TGTGCCAGCAGCCAAGTTCCAGGGTCAAACTACGAGCAGTACTTC. Translated: CASSQVPGSNYEQYF.

This clonotype was counted between two and nine times. The chain joins TRBV9 to TRBJ2-5, with D possibly called TRBD1 or TRBD2 (5 bases each). The CDR3 extends over 12 amino acids. Germline V lookup: CDR1 SGDLS, CDR2 YYNGEE. The ends were cut back, 4 bases at V and 6 bases at J, with 10 bases in the middle. CDR3 loop: CASSPRGQTQYF. CDR3 DNA: TGTGCCAGCAGCCCTCGGGGACAGACCCAGTACTTC.

This clonotype was seen only a few times. V gene TRBV5-1 combines with J gene TRBJ1-1; 12 nucleotides align to TRBD1. The junction had 6 bases not matched to a gene; V was cut back by 4 bases and J by 5 bases. The germline gives CDR1 SGHRS, CDR2 YFSETQ. CDR3 length equals 15 residues. The CDR3 DNA sequence: TGCGCCAGCAGCCCCGGGACAGGGGGCAGGACTGAAGCTTTCTTT. This translates into CASSPGTGGRTEAFF.

This clonotype has more than one count but fewer than ten. The gene calls are TRBV7-9 and TRBJ2-2, with D unresolved. The V gene's germline CDR1 is SEHNR and CDR2 FQNEAQ (reference sequence). The CDR3 covers 14 residues. Trimming removed 3 bases from V and 6 bases from J, with 11 bases in between. CDR3 region: CASSLYGKAGELFF. Written as DNA, the CDR3 is TGTGCCAGCAGCTTGTATGGCAAGGCCGGGGAGCTGTTTTTT.

The CDR3 DNA reads TGTGCCAGCTCAACAGGGGCCTCCTACGAGCAGTACTTC. It specifies CASSTGASYEQYF. This chain joins TRBV18 and TRBJ2-7, with 7 bases fitting TRBD1. V dropped 5 bases and J dropped 0; count of bases not matched to a gene: 1. The germline gives CDR1 KGHSH, CDR2 LQKENI. CDR3 size: 13 residues.

This chain uses TRBV6-6 with TRBJ1-1; unclear D gene. The germline V gene encodes CDR1 MNHNY and CDR2 SVGAGI (reference sequence). The CDR3 has 13 residues. V lost 8 bases, J lost 0 bases, and 10 bases lay in between. CDR3: CASGVGMNTEAFF. CDR3 sequence (DNA): TGTGCCAGCGGAGTGGGTATGAACACTGAAGCTTTCTTT.

This clonotype was counted between two and nine times. The rearrangement links TRBV30 to TRBJ2-5, with D tentatively TRBD2 (6 bases). V was cut by 5 bases and J by 5 bases, with 18 bases left in between. The germline V gene has CDR1 GTSNPN and CDR2 SVGIG (reference sequence). The CDR3 covers 14 residues. Here the CDR3 DNA reads TGTGCCTGGGACTCCTATGGCGGGGAGGAGACCCAGTACTTC. Protein product: CAWDSYGGEETQYF.